The 19 T cell receptor beta chains below were found in one sample sequenced in a study of identical twins. TCRdb itself ran the 5' RACE reads through MiXCR, one entry per CDR3 protein. Of around 340,000 distinct CDR3 sequences listed, approximately 9.1% were seen once; the top ten hold about 9.1%. The sequenced sample was naive T cells sorted from blood. These receptors were taken from a woman in her fifties or sixties in good health.

This clonotype was detected ten times or more. V is TRBV7-9 and J is TRBJ2-1; D may be TRBD1 (7 bases). Trimming pared 4 bases from V and 6 bases from J, leaving 19 bases between. The CDR3 covers 16 residues. Germline V CDR1 and CDR2: SEHNR, FQNEAQ (reference sequence). CDR3 in DNA: TGTGCCAGCAGCTCCCTTGGAGGGGGCCCCTCCAATGAGCAGTTCTTC. This translates into CASSSLGGGPSNEQFF.

The chain employs TRBV7-2 and TRBJ2-3, with TRBD2 matching 10 bases. The V gene's germline CDR1 is SGHTA and CDR2 FQGNSA. The CDR3 runs to 15 residues. V trimming: 1 base; J trimming: 7 bases; junction bases outside the gene matches: 5. CDR3 sequence: CASSLDLAGDNTQYF. CDR3 sequence (DNA): TGTGCCAGCAGCTTAGATCTAGCGGGGGACAATACGCAGTATTTT.

This clonotype was seen a handful of times. The chain couples TRBV20-1 to TRBJ2-1, with TRBD2 identical over 12 bases. Losses at the gene ends were 6 bases for V and 3 bases for J; bases not matched to a gene: 9. The CDR3 totals 16 residues. The germline CDR1 and CDR2 sequences are DFQATT and SNEGSKA (reference sequence). The CDR3 DNA follows: TGCAGTGCGACCGTGCCTAGCGGGAGGGACTACAATGAGCAGTTCTTC. Protein product: CSATVPSGRDYNEQFF.

This clonotype was detected ten times or more. J is TRBJ2-1 and V is TRBV10-2, with D tentatively TRBD2 (5 bases). The CDR3 covers 14 residues. Trimming cost V 6 bases and J 3 bases, with 12 bases left between them. Germline CDR1 is WSHSY and CDR2 is SAAADI. The CDR3 DNA is TGCGCCAGCAGACAAACTAGTATCTACAATGAGCAGTTCTTC. It encodes CASRQTSIYNEQFF.

This clonotype was found a few times. V usage is TRBV5-1 and J usage is TRBJ2-1; TRBD2 matches 12 bases. Germline lookup yields CDR1 SGHRS and CDR2 YFSETQ. This CDR3 contains 18 residues. V shed 2 bases, J shed 0 bases, and the junction held 6 bases outside the gene matches. In DNA, the CDR3 is TGCGCCAGCAGCTTTACTAGCGGGAGGACTATCTCCTACAATGAGCAGTTCTTC. Translating it yields CASSFTSGRTISYNEQFF.

In this sample, this clonotype turned up many times. J is TRBJ1-3 and V is TRBV12-3 or TRBV12-4; TRBD1 agrees at 8 bases. This CDR3 has 14 amino acids. V lost 7 bases to trimming and J lost 3 bases; unmatched junction nucleotides: 5. DNA for the CDR3: TGTGCCAGCACCAAACAGGGGGTTGGAAACACCATATATTTT. Amino acid sequence: CASTKQGVGNTIYF.

This clonotype was found many times. The chain uses TRBV5-1 and TRBJ2-7, with 7 bases fitting TRBD2. The CDR3 spans 15 residues. Trimming at V came to 3 bases and at J to 0 bases, leaving 6 bases not matched to a gene. CDR1 and CDR2 from the germline V gene are SGHRS and YFSETQ. Written as DNA, the CDR3 is TGCGCCAGCAGCTGGGCTAGCGGTAGCTCCTACGAGCAGTACTTC. Amino acids: CASSWASGSSYEQYF.

This clonotype was counted once. The gene calls are TRBV3-1 and TRBJ1-1, with a weak D call TRBD1 (5 bases). The CDR3 covers 14 residues. V shed 0 bases and J shed 7 bases, with 12 bases lying between them. Germline CDR1 reads LGHDT; CDR2 reads YNNKEL (reference sequence). The CDR3 DNA reads TGTGCCAGCAGCCAAGATCGTATGAGGGGTGAAGCTTTCTTT. Translating gives CASSQDRMRGEAFF.

This clonotype was detected a few times. This sequence joins TRBV19 and TRBJ2-7, with 7 nucleotides matching TRBD1. V shed 4 bases and J 2 bases; nucleotides not matched to a gene: 5. Germline lookup yields CDR1 LNHDA and CDR2 SQIVND (reference sequence). The CDR3 contains 14 residues. Here the CDR3 DNA reads TGTGCCAGTAGTACCACACAGGGGCCCTACGAGCAGTACTTC. As protein: CASSTTQGPYEQYF.

V is TRBV7-2 and J is TRBJ2-3; TRBD2 matches 9 bases. V lost 2 bases, J lost 2 bases, and 5 bases stayed unmatched. This CDR3 spans 16 amino acids. Looked up from germline, CDR1 is SGHTA and CDR2 is FQGNSA. The CDR3 loop is CASSLLLAGYTDTQYF. The CDR3, as DNA: TGTGCCAGCAGCTTACTCCTAGCGGGATACACAGATACGCAGTATTTT.

In this sample, this clonotype turned up many times. This sequence joins TRBV6-1 and TRBJ2-7; the D is unclear. The CDR3 is 10 residues long. V was cut by 0 bases and J by 12 bases, with 6 bases left in between. Germline V gives CDR1 MNHNS, CDR2 SASEGT. CDR3 in amino acids: CASSEAQVYF. The CDR3 bases are TGTGCCAGCAGTGAAGCTCAGGTGTACTTC.

This clonotype has ten or more counts. Here the CDR3 DNA reads TGTGCCAGCAGTACTACAGGGGGCGCGACCAAAAACATTCAGTACTTC. It translates to CASSTTGGATKNIQYF. The gene calls are TRBV12-3 or TRBV12-4 and TRBJ2-4, with 9 bases identical to TRBD1. The CDR3 is made up of 16 amino acids. V lost 5 bases to trimming and J lost 2 bases; unmatched junction nucleotides: 7.

The table lists this clonotype with a count of one. The J gene is TRBJ1-1, the V gene TRBV11-3; no firm D call. The CDR3 has 15 residues. Germline assignment: CDR1 SGHNT and CDR2 YENEEA. V was cut by 3 bases and J by 2 bases, with 13 bases left in between. The CDR3 DNA follows: TGTGCCAGCAGCTTGCTTGTGAGGGTAAACACTGAAGCTTTCTTT. Protein sequence: CASSLLVRVNTEAFF. Variable domain in full (rest from reference TRBV11-3 and TRBJ1-1): EAGVVQSPRYKIIEKKQPVAFWCNPISGHNTLYWYLQNLGQGPELLIRYENEEAVDDSQLPKDRFSAERLKGVDSTLKIQPAELGDSAVYLCASSLLVRVNTEAFFGQGTRLTVV.

The table lists this clonotype with many counts. This sequence joins TRBV11-3 and TRBJ2-1; D gene unclear. Germline V gene sequence: CDR1 SGHNT, CDR2 YENEEA. The CDR3 is made up of 17 amino acids. V was cut by 5 bases and J by 3 bases, with 20 bases left in between. In DNA form, the CDR3 reads TGTGCCAGCAGCGCAGACGTCCTAGTTTCTCTCTACAATGAGCAGTTCTTC. It specifies CASSADVLVSLYNEQFF.

This clonotype was recorded at least ten times. J is TRBJ2-1 and V is TRBV11-3; TRBD2 aligns across 7 bases. CDR3 length: 14 amino acids. The germline gives CDR1 SGHNT, CDR2 YENEEA. V was pared by 3 bases and J by 4 bases, with 3 bases of the junction left unmatched. CDR3 loop: CASSFSSGYNEQFF. DNA for the CDR3: TGTGCCAGCAGCTTCTCTAGCGGTTACAATGAGCAGTTCTTC.

This clonotype was seen a handful of times. CDR3 coding DNA: TGCAGTGCTAGAGATAGGGGGGAGACCTACAATGAGCAGTTCTTC. It yields the protein CSARDRGETYNEQFF. The V gene is TRBV20-1, the J gene TRBJ2-1, with D possibly being TRBD1 or TRBD2 (6 bases each). The germline V and J ends were trimmed by 0 bases and 2 bases, with 11 bases remaining between them. The germline V gene encodes CDR1 DFQATT and CDR2 SNEGSKA (reference sequence). CDR3 size: 15 residues.

This clonotype was seen ten or more times. The rearrangement joins TRBV5-1 to TRBJ2-1; unclear D gene. Deletions cut 0 bases from V and 0 bases from J, with 7 bases between. CDR1 and CDR2 from the germline V gene are SGHRS and YFSETQ. CDR3 size: 15 residues. Here the CDR3 reads CASSLVISSYNEQFF. The CDR3 DNA follows: TGCGCCAGCAGCTTGGTTATTTCCTCCTACAATGAGCAGTTCTTC. Full variable domain (remainder filled in from reference TRBV5-1 and TRBJ2-1): KAGVTQTPRYLIKTRGQQVTLSCSPISGHRSVSWYQQTPGQGLQFLFEYFSETQRNKGNFPGRFSGRQFSNSRSEMNVSTLELGDSALYLCASSLVISSYNEQFFGPGTRLTVL.

This clonotype was counted a few times. V is TRBV6-1 and J is TRBJ2-7; either TRBD1 or TRBD2 may fit D (6 bases each). Per germline, CDR1 MNHNS and CDR2 SASEGT. This CDR3 region has 15 residues. Trimming took off 8 bases at V and 1 base at J, with 18 bases between the two ends. The CDR3 is CASAVGGSLSYEQYF. In nucleotides, the CDR3 is TGTGCCAGCGCGGTAGGGGGGTCATTATCCTACGAGCAGTACTTC.

This chain links TRBV20-1 with TRBJ2-3; TRBD2 matches 9 bases. V shed 5 bases and J 2 bases; nucleotides not matched to a gene: 11. Germline values: CDR1 DFQATT, CDR2 SNEGSKA (reference sequence). There are 16 residues in the CDR3. The CDR3 region has the DNA TGCAGTGCTCCGAACCCGACTAGCGGTATCACAGATACGCAGTATTTT. Amino acids: CSAPNPTSGITDTQYF.